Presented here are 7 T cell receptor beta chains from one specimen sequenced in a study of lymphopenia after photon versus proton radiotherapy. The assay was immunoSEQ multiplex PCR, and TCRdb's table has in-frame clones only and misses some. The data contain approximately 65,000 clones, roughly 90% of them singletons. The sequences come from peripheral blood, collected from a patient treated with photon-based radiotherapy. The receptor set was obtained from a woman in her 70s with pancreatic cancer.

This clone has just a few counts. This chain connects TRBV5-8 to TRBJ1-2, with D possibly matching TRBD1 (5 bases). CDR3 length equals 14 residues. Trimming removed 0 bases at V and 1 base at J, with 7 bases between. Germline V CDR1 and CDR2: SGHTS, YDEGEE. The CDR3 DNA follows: TGTGCCAGCAGCTTGGACAGGAATAACTATGGCTACACCTTC. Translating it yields CASSLDRNNYGYTF.

CDR3 nucleotides: TGTGCCAGTAGTAAGGGGGTTGCAACTAATGAAAAACTGTTTTTT. Its translation is CASSKGVATNEKLFF. The chain is built from TRBV19 and TRBJ1-4; TRBD1 might be the D (6 bases). The CDR3 extends over 15 amino acids. Trimming took off 4 bases at V and 0 bases at J, with 9 bases between the two ends. Germline assignment: CDR1 LNHDA and CDR2 SQIVND (reference sequence).

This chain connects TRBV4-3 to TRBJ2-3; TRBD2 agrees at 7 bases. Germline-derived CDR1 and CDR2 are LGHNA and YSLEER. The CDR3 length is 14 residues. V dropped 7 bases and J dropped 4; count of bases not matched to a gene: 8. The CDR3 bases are TGCGCCAGCACTCGGGACTATATTTCAGATACGCAGTATTTT. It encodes CASTRDYISDTQYF.

Here the CDR3 reads CASSVVPLADTQYF. CDR3 bases: TGTGCCAGCAGCGTTGTTCCTCTGGCGGATACGCAGTATTTT. The chain recombines TRBV9 with TRBJ2-3; D is ambiguous. Germline CDR1 reads SGDLS; CDR2 reads YYNGEE. The CDR3 length is 14 residues. V lost 2 bases and J lost 6, with 13 bases in between.

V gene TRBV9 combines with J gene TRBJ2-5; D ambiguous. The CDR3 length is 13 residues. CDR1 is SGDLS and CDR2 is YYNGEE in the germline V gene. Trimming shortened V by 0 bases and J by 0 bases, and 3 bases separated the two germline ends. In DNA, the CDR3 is TGTGCCAGCAGCGTAGGGAACCAAGAGACCCAGTACTTC. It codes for CASSVGNQETQYF.

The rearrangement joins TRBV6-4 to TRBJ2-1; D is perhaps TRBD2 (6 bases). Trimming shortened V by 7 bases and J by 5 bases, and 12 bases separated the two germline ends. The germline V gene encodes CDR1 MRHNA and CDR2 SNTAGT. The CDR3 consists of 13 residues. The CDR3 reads CASTPTRDNEQFF. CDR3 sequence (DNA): TGTGCCAGCACTCCGACTAGAGACAATGAGCAGTTCTTC.

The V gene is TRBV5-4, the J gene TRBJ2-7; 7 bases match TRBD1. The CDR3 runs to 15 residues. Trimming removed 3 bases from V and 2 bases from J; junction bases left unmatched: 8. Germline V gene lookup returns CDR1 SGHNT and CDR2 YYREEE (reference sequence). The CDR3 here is CASSYRDRGAYEQYF. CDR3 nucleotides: TGTGCCAGCAGCTACCGGGACAGAGGGGCCTACGAGCAGTACTTC.